This TCR beta chain was identified during a study of blood T cell repertoires in COVID-19. The overall study: The cDNA or gDNA used as material had been derived from T cells, B-cell-depleted T cells, or PBMCs.

The protocol was immunoSEQ multiplex PCR, while the TCRdb copy is restricted to in-frame clones and leaves out a portion. Of over 450,000 clones listed, roughly nine tenths are singletons. The ends were cut back, 1 base at V and 6 bases at J, with 17 bases in the middle. This CDR3 region has 15 residues. Germline CDR1 reads SGHKS; CDR2 reads YYEKEE (reference sequence). Input material: peripheral blood. The V gene is TRBV5-5, the J gene TRBJ2-7; TRBD2 might be the D (5 bases). This TCR came from a man younger than 35 with COVID-19, enrolled during active disease. CDR3 amino acids: CASSLRGIRMREQYF. Written as DNA, the CDR3 is TGTGCCAGCAGCTTGCGGGGTATACGTATGCGCGAGCAGTACTTC.